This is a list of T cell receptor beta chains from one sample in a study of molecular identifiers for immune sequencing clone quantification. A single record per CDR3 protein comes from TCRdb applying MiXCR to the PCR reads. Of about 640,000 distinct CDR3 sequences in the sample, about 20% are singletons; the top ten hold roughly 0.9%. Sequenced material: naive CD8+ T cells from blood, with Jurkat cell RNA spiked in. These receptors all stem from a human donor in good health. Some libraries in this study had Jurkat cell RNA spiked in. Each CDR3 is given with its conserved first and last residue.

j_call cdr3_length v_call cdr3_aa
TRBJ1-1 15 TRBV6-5 CASSHQPGSVNEAFF
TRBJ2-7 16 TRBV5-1 CASSTLTRDPTYEQYF
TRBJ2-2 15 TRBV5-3 CARSQDSNDTGELFF
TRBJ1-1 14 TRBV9 CASSARDANTEAFF
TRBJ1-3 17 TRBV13 CASSDNRGESSGNTIYF
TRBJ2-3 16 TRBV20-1 CSARDPSSASTDTQYF
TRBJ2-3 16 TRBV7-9 CASSLPAGPSTDTQYF
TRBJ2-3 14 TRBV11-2 CASSPNNPTDTQYF
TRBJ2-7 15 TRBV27 CASSLGGQGFREQYF
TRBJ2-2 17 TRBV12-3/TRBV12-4 CAGSLTTVFGNTGELFF
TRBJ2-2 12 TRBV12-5 CASGSGFRELFF
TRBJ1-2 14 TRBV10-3 CAISEEISNYGYTF
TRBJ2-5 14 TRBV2 CANRQGLIQETQYF
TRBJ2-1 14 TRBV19 CASALGDWDNEQFF
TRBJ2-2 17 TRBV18 CASSPSLAEFNTGELFF
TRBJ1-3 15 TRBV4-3 CASSQDPGAGNTIYF
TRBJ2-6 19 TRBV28 CASSSNFLLFSSGANVLTF
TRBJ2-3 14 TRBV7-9 CASSLVVGGDTQYF
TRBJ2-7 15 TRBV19 CASSTGPGASYEQYF
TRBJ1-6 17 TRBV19 CASSMGQDFSYNSPLHF
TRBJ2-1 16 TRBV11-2 CASSSAGTETYNEQFF
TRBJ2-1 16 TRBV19 CASSIATRSSYNEQFF
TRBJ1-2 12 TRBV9 CASSEGDNGYTF
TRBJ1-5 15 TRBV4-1 CASSQAAMPNPPQHF